The entry that follows covers one T cell receptor (beta chain) sequence. The data were obtained in a study of blood T cell repertoires in COVID-19. Study-wide context: Sources were T cells, B-cell-depleted T cells, or PBMCs; the material itself was cDNA or gDNA.

Per the original methods: Quantification of nucleated cells was approximated via reference gene primer amplification. Some clones are missing from TCRdb's copy, which holds only in-frame ones; the method was immunoSEQ multiplex PCR. V, J and clone size derive from that table, while D and trimming were established from the DNA sequence. This sample has hundreds of thousands of clones, with about 90% found just once. Participant-given clinical history determined each cohort assignment. Germline CDR1 and CDR2: MDHEN and SYDVKM. V dropped 3 bases and J dropped 2; count of bases not matched to a gene: 11. The CDR3 extends over 17 amino acids.

The TCR sequence derives from a woman aged 30 to 39 with acute COVID-19. The gene calls are TRBV28 and TRBJ1-2, with 8 bases lining up with TRBD1. Sequences were obtained from PBMCs or T cells enriched from blood (not recorded which). CDR3 in amino acids: CASSFDVRAGGNYGYTF. CDR3 DNA: TGTGCCAGCAGTTTTGATGTACGGGCAGGGGGCAACTATGGCTACACCTTC.